This T cell receptor (beta chain) derives from a study of blood T cell repertoires in COVID-19. About the research overall: COVID-19 samples, acute and convalescent, were from the United States, Italy and Spain. Nucleic acid was either cDNA or gDNA, and it came from T cells, B-cell-depleted T cells, or PBMCs.

Using immunoSEQ multiplex PCR, the repertoire was profiled, and TCRdb retains in-frame clones only, with some absent. This sample has 60,000 or so clones, with roughly 85% found just once. The CDR3 loop spans 14 amino acids. Germline trimming cut 1 base from V and 1 base from J; bases unmatched to any gene: 0. Germline loops: CDR1 LGHNT, CDR2 FRNRAP. The sample comprised peripheral blood. The chain combines TRBV12-5 with TRBJ2-7; 8 bases map to TRBD1. This receptor was obtained from a human donor in a cohort sampled during active COVID-19. The CDR3 DNA follows: TGTGCTAGTGGTTTGGGGACAGGGTCCTACGAGCAGTACTTC. It translates to CASGLGTGSYEQYF.